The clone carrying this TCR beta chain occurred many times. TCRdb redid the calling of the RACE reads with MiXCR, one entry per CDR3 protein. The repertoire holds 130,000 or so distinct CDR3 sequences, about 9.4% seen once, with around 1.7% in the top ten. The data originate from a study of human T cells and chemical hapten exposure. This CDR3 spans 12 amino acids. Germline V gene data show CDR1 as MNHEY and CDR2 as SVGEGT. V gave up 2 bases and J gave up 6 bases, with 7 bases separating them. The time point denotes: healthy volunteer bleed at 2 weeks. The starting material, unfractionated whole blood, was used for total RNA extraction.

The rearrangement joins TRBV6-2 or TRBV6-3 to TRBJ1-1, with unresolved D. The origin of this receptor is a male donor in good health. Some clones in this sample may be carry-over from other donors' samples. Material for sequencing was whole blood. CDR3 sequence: CASSYGFPEAFF. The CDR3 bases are TGTGCCAGCAGTTACGGGTTCCCTGAAGCTTTCTTT.